These T cell receptor beta chains were read from a single sample in a study of shared clonotypes between healthy human individuals. Libraries were prepared by immunoSEQ multiplex PCR; TCRdb keeps only in-frame clonotypes and omits some of them. The sample lists under 2,500,000 clones; around 95% were seen once. Sequencing was carried out using naive CD4+ T cells sorted from blood. The source is a man between 18 and 35 years old in good health. CDR3s include the opening cysteine and the closing phenylalanine or tryptophan.

j_call cdr3_length v_call cdr3_aa
TRBJ2-7 14 TRBV5-4 CASSLKSPPYEQYF
TRBJ1-1 15 TRBV5-1 CASTRTGGVNTEAFF
TRBJ2-7 14 TRBV6-5 CASGIRGGLREQYF
TRBJ1-5 12 TRBV18 CASSLSNQPQHF
TRBJ2-5 14 TRBV29-1 CSVRPTGGGETQYF
TRBJ2-3 17 TRBV9 CASSVGGSGRATDTQYF
TRBJ1-5 17 TRBV28 CASSPSGVLKSNQPQHF
TRBJ2-1 15 TRBV6-1 CASSTDRGTYNEQFF
TRBJ1-3 15 TRBV19 CASTQTETLGNTIYF
TRBJ2-2 13 TRBV7-2 CASSLGITGELFF
TRBJ1-2 13 TRBV6-5 CASRPSPGNGYTF
TRBJ1-1 17 TRBV18 CASSPTAPSISNTEAFF
TRBJ2-1 13 TRBV11-3 CASSLGQFNEQFF
TRBJ1-2 14 TRBV7-2 CASSLDPANYGYTF
TRBJ1-4 15 TRBV5-6 CASSQLTGTNEKLFF
TRBJ1-6 16 TRBV6-6 CASTLDRGLFNSPLHF
TRBJ2-7 16 TRBV28 CASSSSIGQGVKGQYF
TRBJ2-2 19 TRBV2 CASSEVGDTGQGITGELFF
TRBJ1-4 12 TRBV29-1 CSARSESEKLFF
TRBJ2-2 16 TRBV28 CASSLPGTSRTGELFF
TRBJ2-5 12 TRBV5-1 CASRPGEETQYF
TRBJ2-1 15 TRBV5-1 CASSLEGRSYNEQFF
TRBJ1-2 14 TRBV5-1 CASSLTGEPDGYTF
TRBJ2-2 18 TRBV28 CASRGATHSLSNTGELFF
TRBJ2-5 13 TRBV5-5 CASSLGPGETQYF
TRBJ2-7 12 TRBV28 CASSSNTYEQYF
TRBJ1-5 16 TRBV7-8 CASSLGQGGGNQPQHF
TRBJ2-3 15 TRBV7-2 CASSSRGGKQDTQYF
TRBJ2-1 14 TRBV2 CAGLAGGPGGEQFF
TRBJ2-2 15 TRBV19 CASSTRGVNTGELFF
TRBJ2-2 12 TRBV10-3 CAIRGSGGELFF